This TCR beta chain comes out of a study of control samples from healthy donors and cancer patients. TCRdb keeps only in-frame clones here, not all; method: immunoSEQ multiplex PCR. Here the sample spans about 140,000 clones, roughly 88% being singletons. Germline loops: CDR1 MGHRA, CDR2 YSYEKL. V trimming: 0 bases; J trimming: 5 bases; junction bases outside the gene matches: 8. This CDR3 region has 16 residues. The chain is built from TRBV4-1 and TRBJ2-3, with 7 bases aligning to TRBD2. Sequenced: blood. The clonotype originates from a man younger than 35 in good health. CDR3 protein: CASSQDWLAAGDTQYF. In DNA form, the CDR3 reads TGCGCCAGCAGCCAAGATTGGCTAGCGGCAGGAGATACGCAGTATTTT.